This T cell receptor (beta chain) was retrieved from a study of PD-1 blockade in classical Hodgkin lymphoma. Each and every patient relapsed after autologous stem cell transplantation, and patients got differing brentuximab vedotin exposure. The best responses consisted of complete response, partial response or progressive disease. Germline V gene lookup returns CDR1 SGHNT and CDR2 YYREEE (reference sequence). The CDR3 loop spans 17 amino acids. Trimming removed 6 bases from V and 1 base from J, with 21 bases in between. The protocol was immunoSEQ multiplex PCR, while the TCRdb copy is restricted to in-frame clones and leaves out a portion. The sample has 25,000 to 40,000 clones, roughly four fifths seen once. Overall study findings and caveats: Complete responders' baseline diversity resembled that of newly diagnosed patients. Nivolumab initiation under 1 year post-ASCT meant exclusion.

On this clone itself: Antigen: not known.

This material consisted of peripheral blood mononuclear cells (PBMCs), taken at baseline. This chain links TRBV5-4 with TRBJ2-3, with D tentatively TRBD1 (6 bases). This TCR came from a human donor with classical Hodgkin lymphoma. The CDR3 DNA sequence: TGTGCCAGCACCATCCGGACAGCGGTCAAACGCACAGATACGCAGTATTTT. Its translation: CASTIRTAVKRTDTQYF.